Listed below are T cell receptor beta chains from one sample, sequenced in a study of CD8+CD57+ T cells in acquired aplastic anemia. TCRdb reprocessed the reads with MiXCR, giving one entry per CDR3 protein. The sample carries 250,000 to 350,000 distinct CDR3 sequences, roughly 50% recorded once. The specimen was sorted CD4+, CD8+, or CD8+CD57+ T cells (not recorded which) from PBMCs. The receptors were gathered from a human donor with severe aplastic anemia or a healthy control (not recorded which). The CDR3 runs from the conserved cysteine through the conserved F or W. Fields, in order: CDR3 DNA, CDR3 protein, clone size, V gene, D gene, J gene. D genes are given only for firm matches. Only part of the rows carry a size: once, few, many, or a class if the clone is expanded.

TGTGCCAGCAGTTTAGGGACTAGGCTTTCCGAGCAGTACTTC CASSLGTRLSEQYF many TRBV12-3/TRBV12-4 TRBD2 TRBJ2-7
TGCGCCAGCAGCTGGCGGACAGGGGGGGATTCACCCCTCCACTTT CASSWRTGGDSPLHF . TRBV5-1 TRBD1 TRBJ1-6
TGTGCCAGTAGGTGGACAGGCGGTCAGCCCCAGCATTTT CASRWTGGQPQHF . TRBV19 TRBD1 TRBJ1-5
TGCAGTGCTAGCCCCCTGAGGGGACAAAAGGATACTTTCTTT CSASPLRGQKDTFF . TRBV20-1 . TRBJ1-1
TGTGCCAACAGTGAGGCCAGCGGTGGGACCGGGGAGCTGTTTTTT CANSEASGGTGELFF . TRBV2 . TRBJ2-2
TGTGCCAGCAGCGTATACGCGGGGTCGGTCACAGATACGCAGTATTTT CASSVYAGSVTDTQYF . TRBV9 . TRBJ2-3
TGTGCCAGCAGTTACTGGCAGGGGCCTAACTATGGCTACACCTTC CASSYWQGPNYGYTF many TRBV6-5 . TRBJ1-2
TGTGCCAGCAGCTTTGACAGGGGGAGCAATCAGCCCCAGCATTTT CASSFDRGSNQPQHF few TRBV7-2 TRBD1 TRBJ1-5
TGTGCCAGCAGCTTATCAACGGGCCCGAATCAGCCCCAGCATTTT CASSLSTGPNQPQHF many TRBV7-9 . TRBJ1-5
TGTGCCAGCAAGGGGGGAGGAGGGGAGCTGTTTTTT CASKGGGGELFF many TRBV2 . TRBJ2-2
TGCGCCAGCAGCCCACGGGCAGGGGACAATGAGCAGTTCTTC CASSPRAGDNEQFF . TRBV4-3 . TRBJ2-1
TGTGCCAGCAGCTTAGCCTCCGGTGTCCGAGTCGATACGCAGTATTTT CASSLASGVRVDTQYF . TRBV7-6 . TRBJ2-3
TGTGCCAGCAGCTTAGCGCGCAGCTTATTCTCTGGAAACACCATATATTTT CASSLARSLFSGNTIYF few TRBV7-8 . TRBJ1-3
. CASRQGVNYGCTF few TRBV6-6 . TRBJ1-2
TGCAGTGCTAGACCGATAGCGGGAGAACAAGAGACCCAGTACTTC CSARPIAGEQETQYF . TRBV20-1 TRBD2 TRBJ2-5
TGTGCCAGTAGTATGACCCGACAGGAGGGTCAGCCCCAGCATTTT CASSMTRQEGQPQHF many TRBV19 . TRBJ1-5
TGTGCCACCAGTGATTCCCACAGGAGAGACACTGAAGCTTTCTTT CATSDSHRRDTEAFF . TRBV24-1 . TRBJ1-1
TGTGCCAGCAGCGTAGGGCGGAGGAAAGAGACCCAGTACTTC CASSVGRRKETQYF few TRBV9 . TRBJ2-5
TGTGCCAGCAGCGTGGACAGGGGGCCGAATGAGCAGTTCTTC CASSVDRGPNEQFF . TRBV5-4 TRBD1 TRBJ2-1
TGTGCCTGCAGCCCCGGGGGGGGGTTTGGGAACACTGAAGCTTTCTTT CACSPGGGFGNTEAFF . TRBV9 . TRBJ1-1
TGTGCCACCAGTGATCCCACAGATACAGATACGCAGTATTTT CATSDPTDTDTQYF . TRBV24-1 . TRBJ2-3
TGCAGTGCTAGAGATCGAATGAGCGGGGGAGGCAACAATGAGCAGTTCTTC CSARDRMSGGGNNEQFF many TRBV20-1 TRBD2 TRBJ2-1
TGTGCCAGTAGTATAGGGGGGACTGAGCAGTTCTTC CASSIGGTEQFF . TRBV19 . TRBJ2-1
TGCGCCAGCAGCTTGGGCTGGGACGGGAATTCACCCCTCCACTTT CASSLGWDGNSPLHF . TRBV5-1 . TRBJ1-6
TGTGCCAGCAGTTTGCCCAGACAGGGGGCTCACCCGGGCTATGGCTACACCTTC CASSLPRQGAHPGYGYTF few TRBV28 TRBD1 TRBJ1-2
TGTGCCAGCAGCTTGGTACAGGAGCAGTTCTTC CASSLVQEQFF . TRBV5-6 . TRBJ2-1
TGTGCCAGCAGCTTAACCGTAGGAGAGACCCAGTACTTC CASSLTVGETQYF many TRBV7-3 . TRBJ2-5
TGTGCCAGCAGCCCCGACCACTACGAGCAGTACTTC CASSPDHYEQYF . TRBV7-7 . TRBJ2-7
TGCAGTGTGACACAGGGGGCGCTTGGAAACACCATATATTTT CSVTQGALGNTIYF . TRBV20-1 TRBD1 TRBJ1-3
TGTGCCAGCAGCTTATCAAGACAGGGTACTGAAGCTTTCTTT CASSLSRQGTEAFF . TRBV7-2 TRBD1 TRBJ1-1
TGTGCCAGCAGTAAACAGGGTAGGGACACTGAAGCTTTCTTT CASSKQGRDTEAFF many TRBV6-5 . TRBJ1-1
TGTGCCAGCGGTCAATCTAGCGGGGGAGGCGAGCAGTACTTC CASGQSSGGGEQYF . TRBV2 TRBD2 TRBJ2-7
TGTTCCAGCAGCGGTACACCCTACGAGCAGTACTTC CSSSGTPYEQYF . TRBV2 . TRBJ2-7
TGTGCCAGCACCTCCGGGGGACAGGGCGATGAGCAGTTCTTC CASTSGGQGDEQFF many TRBV2 TRBD1 TRBJ2-1
TGTGCCAGCAGGGAGGGACAGGCTGGCATCTACGAGCAGTACTTC CASREGQAGIYEQYF many TRBV12-3/TRBV12-4 TRBD1 TRBJ2-7
TGTGCCAGCAGTCTGGGAATAGGGAATCAGCCCCAGCATTTT CASSLGIGNQPQHF . TRBV12-3/TRBV12-4 . TRBJ1-5
TGCAGTGCTAGACCCCGGGAGAGCTCACCCCTCCACTTT CSARPRESSPLHF . TRBV20-1 . TRBJ1-6
TGTGCCAGCAGCTTATTAGGGCTAGCGGGGGGGCACGCAGATACGCAGTATTTT CASSLLGLAGGHADTQYF many TRBV7-3 TRBD2 TRBJ2-3
TGTGCCACCAGTGTCCCAGGGAGCACTGAAGCTTTCTTT CATSVPGSTEAFF . TRBV24-1 . TRBJ1-1
TGTGCCAGCAGCTCACTAGCGGGGTTTGAAGAGACCCAGTACTTC CASSSLAGFEETQYF many TRBV7-2 TRBD2 TRBJ2-5
TGCGCCAGCGGCCAAGGGCAAAGTTCTTCACCCCTCCACTTT CASGQGQSSSPLHF . TRBV5-1 . TRBJ1-6
TGTGCCAGCAGCCCAAAGGGCCTTTTCCGAGGGCGTCGGCCTCAGCCCCAGCATTTT CASSPKGLFRGRRPQPQHF few TRBV3-2 . TRBJ1-5
TGTGCCAGTAGTATGGAGGACATCTCACCCCTCCACTTT CASSMEDISPLHF . TRBV19 . TRBJ1-6
TGTGCCGCCCAGGGGGGCCTGGGGAACTATGGCTACACCTTC CAAQGGLGNYGYTF many TRBV10-3 TRBD1 TRBJ1-2
TGCAGTGCTTTCGGTGCAACTAATGAAAAACTGTTTTTT CSAFGATNEKLFF . TRBV20-1 . TRBJ1-4
TGTGCCAGTAGTCATAGGACCGGGACAGGGGATTCACCCCTCCACTTT CASSHRTGTGDSPLHF . TRBV19 TRBD1 TRBJ1-6
TGTGCCACCAGTGGTTCGTCCGATACGCAGTATTTT CATSGSSDTQYF . TRBV24-1 . TRBJ2-3
TGCAGTGCTAGAGATCTTAGTTGGCGATTGAACACTGAAGCTTTCTTT CSARDLSWRLNTEAFF . TRBV20-1 . TRBJ1-1
TGTGCCACCAGCAGAGAGACAGGGTTCAATGAGCAGTTCTTC CATSRETGFNEQFF many TRBV15 TRBD1 TRBJ2-1
TGCGCCAGCAGCCCTGACAGGGCAAACACTGAATCTTTCTTT CASSPDRANTESFF . TRBV5-1 TRBD1 TRBJ1-1
TGTGCCAGCAGCTCGGGACTAGACTACAATGAGCAGTTCTTC CASSSGLDYNEQFF many TRBV7-3 TRBD2 TRBJ2-1
TGTGCCAGCAGGCGACTACAGGGGTTGAACACTGAAGCTTTCTTT CASRRLQGLNTEAFF few TRBV6-1 TRBD1 TRBJ1-1
TGTGCCAGCAGCGCGAGACTCGGACTAGCGGGGGAAGGAGAGACCCAGTACTTC CASSARLGLAGEGETQYF few TRBV9 TRBD2 TRBJ2-5
TGTGCCAGCAGCTTAAGCGTGGTATCCGAGCAGTACTTC CASSLSVVSEQYF . TRBV7-9 . TRBJ2-7
TGTGCCAGCAGCTCCGGGGGGCTCATTAGAAACACCATATATTTT CASSSGGLIRNTIYF once TRBV11-1 . TRBJ1-3